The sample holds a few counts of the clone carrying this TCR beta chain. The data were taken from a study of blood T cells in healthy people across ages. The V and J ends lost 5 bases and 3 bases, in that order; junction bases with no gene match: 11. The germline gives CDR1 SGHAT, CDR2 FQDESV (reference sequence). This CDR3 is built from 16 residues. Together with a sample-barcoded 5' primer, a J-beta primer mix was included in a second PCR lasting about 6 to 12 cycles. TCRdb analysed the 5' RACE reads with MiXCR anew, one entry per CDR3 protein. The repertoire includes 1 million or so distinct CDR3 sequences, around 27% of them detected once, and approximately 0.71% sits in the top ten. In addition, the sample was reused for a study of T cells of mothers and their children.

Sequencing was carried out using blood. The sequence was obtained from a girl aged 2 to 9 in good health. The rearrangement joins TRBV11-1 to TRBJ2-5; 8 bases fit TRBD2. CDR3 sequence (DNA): TGTGCCAGCAGCCCGGGGACTAAGCGGGGGAAAGAGACCCAGTACTTC. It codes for CASSPGTKRGKETQYF.